Following are 19 T cell receptor beta chains from one sample sequenced in a study of regulatory T cells in long-lasting Graves disease. CDR3-region Arm-PCR and iRepertoire HTBI primers produced the TCR beta libraries. Using its own MiXCR run on the multiplex PCR reads, TCRdb lists one record per CDR3 protein. The table shows hundreds of thousands of distinct CDR3 sequences, with about 13% occurring only once. Stated time point: newly diagnosed GD, antithyroid drugs for less than 3 months. Following extraction of RNA from PBMCs, that RNA was used to make the TCR library. The same data also contributed to another study, on T cells in Graves' hyperthyroidism and ophthalmopathy.

The source was peripheral blood mononuclear cells (PBMCs), collected at new diagnosis, from a patient treated with antithyroid drugs. The origin of the receptors is a man aged 25-40 years with Graves disease.

This clonotype was recorded at least ten times. V usage is TRBV2 and J usage is TRBJ2-5; 7 nucleotides align to TRBD2. Germline values: CDR1 SNHLY, CDR2 FYNNEI. The ends lost 2 bases at V and 1 base at J; junction bases unmatched: 1. The CDR3 is made up of 14 amino acids. The CDR3 coding sequence is TGTGCCAGCAGTGAACTAGCGGTCCAAGAGACCCAGTACTTC. This translates into CASSELAVQETQYF.

The V gene is TRBV3-1, the J gene TRBJ1-2; a weak D match, TRBD1 (5 bases). Germline CDR1 reads LGHDT; CDR2 reads YNNKEL (reference sequence). The V end was cut by 4 bases, the J end by 9 bases, with 9 bases between. CDR3 length: 11 residues. The DNA of the CDR3 is TGTGCCAGCAGCCCCGGGGCGAGCTACACCTTC. Its protein is CASSPGASYTF. The entire variable domain, with the rest obtained from reference TRBV3-1 and TRBJ1-2, is as follows: DTAVSQTPKYLVTQMGNDKSIKCEQNLGHDTMYWYKQDSKKFLKIMFSYNNKELIINETVPNRFSPKSPDKAHLNLHINSLELGDSAVYFCASSPGASYTFGSGTRLTVV.

This chain uses TRBV12-3 or TRBV12-4 with TRBJ1-4, with D unresolved. The CDR3 is 13 residues long. Trimming shortened V by 2 bases and J by 7 bases, and 8 bases separated the two germline ends. CDR3 bases: TGTGCCAGCAGTTTATTCACGAGTGAAAAACTGTTTTTT. Protein product: CASSLFTSEKLFF.

Comments on this clonotype: A single base is all that separates this from a far larger clone, so a read error is likely. The chain uses TRBV2 and TRBJ2-1, with a possible D match to TRBD2 (6 bases). The J call is uncertain, as TRBJ2-3 better fits the DNA end. CDR1 is SNHLY, CDR2 FYNNEI, per germline. The CDR3 is made up of 14 amino acids. This chain's CDR3 is CVGLTGGRATTQYF. The CDR3 DNA reads TGTGTCGGACTAACAGGAGGGCGGGCTACTACGCAGTATTTT.

This clonotype was counted at least ten times. J is TRBJ1-2 and V is TRBV27; TRBD1 matches 9 bases. The V segment lost 5 bases and the J segment 2 bases; nucleotides outside the gene matches: 3. Germline assignment: CDR1 MNHEY and CDR2 SMNVEV (reference sequence). The CDR3 is 14 residues long. In DNA form, the CDR3 reads TGTGCCAGCAGTCAAGGGACAGGGAACTATGGCTACACCTTC. Translated: CASSQGTGNYGYTF.

Many counts were recorded for this clonotype. This chain connects TRBV7-3 to TRBJ2-5; TRBD2 aligns across 7 bases. V shed 2 bases and J 5 bases; nucleotides not matched to a gene: 11. The CDR3 totals 16 residues. The germline gives CDR1 SGHTA, CDR2 FQGTGA. CDR3 coding DNA: TGTGCCAGCAGCTTAGGCCTAGCGGCCGTCGGGGAGACCCAGTACTTC. It translates to CASSLGLAAVGETQYF.

This chain connects TRBV15 to TRBJ2-3; TRBD2 aligns across 9 bases. The ends lost 3 bases at V and 1 base at J; junction bases unmatched: 5. Germline loops: CDR1 LNHNV, CDR2 YYDKDF (reference sequence). There are 16 residues in the CDR3. The CDR3: CATSRGSGSGTDTQYF. The CDR3, as DNA: TGTGCCACCAGCAGGGGTAGCGGGAGTGGCACAGATACGCAGTATTTT.

This chain uses TRBV18 with TRBJ2-7; TRBD1 aligns across 10 bases. V shed 6 bases and J 5 bases; nucleotides not matched to a gene: 7. CDR3 length equals 14 residues. From germline, CDR1 is KGHSH and CDR2 LQKENI. For the CDR3, the DNA is TGTGCCAGCTCTCCCGGGACAGGGGATAACGAGCAGTACTTC. Translated: CASSPGTGDNEQYF. Supplemented by reference TRBV18 and TRBJ2-7, the full variable domain reads NAGVMQNPRHLVRRRGQEARLRCSPMKGHSHVYWYRQLPEEGLKFMVYLQKENIIDESGMPKERFSAEFPKEGPSILRIQQVVRGDSAAYFCASSPGTGDNEQYFGPGTRLTVT.

The DNA of the CDR3 is TGCAGTGCTAGAGCCCTGGCGGGAGGGCCCGAAGATACGCAGTATTTT. It is translated as CSARALAGGPEDTQYF. This chain connects TRBV20-1 to TRBJ2-3; 9 nucleotides agree with TRBD2. In germline, CDR1 is DFQATT, CDR2 SNEGSKA (reference sequence). V lost 1 base and J lost 5; bases outside the gene matches: 10. This CDR3 has 16 residues.

This clonotype was found many times. This chain connects TRBV5-1 to TRBJ2-3, with TRBD2 identical over 8 bases. The assigned J gene may be wrong: the sequence end matches TRBJ2-5 better. The CDR3 covers 15 residues. CDR1 SGHRS and CDR2 YFSETQ come from the germline V gene. This CDR3 is CASSSFRAGAETQYF. For the CDR3, the DNA is TGCGCCAGCAGCTCCTTTAGAGCGGGAGCAGAGACCCAGTACTTC.

The V and J genes are TRBV2 and TRBJ1-5; 7 bases map to TRBD1. The CDR3 runs 14 residues. The V and J ends lost 3 bases and 6 bases, in that order; junction bases with no gene match: 5. CDR1 and CDR2 from the germline V gene are SNHLY and FYNNEI. The CDR3 sequence: CASSDRTGFQPQHF. The CDR3 DNA sequence: TGTGCCAGCAGTGATAGGACAGGTTTTCAGCCCCAGCATTTT. Supplemented by reference TRBV2 and TRBJ1-5, the full variable domain reads EPEVTQTPSHQVTQMGQEVILRCVPISNHLYFYWYRQILGQKVEFLVSFYNNEISEKSEIFDDQFSVERPDGSNFTLKIRSTKLEDSAMYFCASSDRTGFQPQHFGDGTRLSIL.

With regard to this clonotype: This may stem from a read error, because a much larger clone lies one nucleotide away. The genes are TRBV20-1 and TRBJ2-1; 9 nucleotides match TRBD1. After removal of 3 bases from V and 12 bases from J, the junction contained 12 bases not matched to a gene. The CDR3 contains 14 residues. The germline CDR1 and CDR2 sequences are DFQATT and SNEGSKA (reference sequence). The CDR3 DNA follows: TGCAGTGCTAGGGTATTACCCGGACAGGGGCGGCAGTTCTTC. Amino acids: CSARVLPGQGRQFF.

This clonotype was picked up many times. The gene calls are TRBV20-1 and TRBJ2-5, with D unresolved. The germline CDR1 and CDR2 sequences are DFQATT and SNEGSKA (reference sequence). V was shortened by 3 bases and J by 3 bases, with 14 bases between the two germline ends. The CDR3 has 14 residues. CDR3 sequence: CSASLSPDKETQYF. In DNA form, the CDR3 reads TGCAGTGCTAGCCTGTCCCCAGACAAAGAGACCCAGTACTTC.

Ten or more counts support this clonotype. This sequence joins TRBV7-9 and TRBJ1-2; D is uncertain. Germline V gives CDR1 SEHNR, CDR2 FQNEAQ (reference sequence). The CDR3 has 14 amino acids. Between the trimmed V and J ends, which lost 3 bases and 0 bases, there was a span of 8 bases. Here the CDR3 reads CASSFVAANYGYTF. The CDR3 DNA reads as TGTGCCAGCAGCTTCGTCGCTGCTAACTATGGCTACACCTTC.

This clonotype was detected many times. This chain connects TRBV3-1 to TRBJ2-1; 9 nucleotides match TRBD2. Trimming took 1 base from V and 6 from J; bases not matched to a gene: 4. The CDR3 is 15 residues long. From germline, CDR1 is LGHDT and CDR2 YNNKEL (reference sequence). Here the CDR3 reads CASSQGVGLANEQFF. Written as DNA, the CDR3 is TGTGCCAGCAGCCAAGGGGTGGGACTAGCCAATGAGCAGTTCTTC.

This clonotype was recorded a few times. The chain couples TRBV27 to TRBJ2-5; 9 bases are shared with TRBD2. CDR3 length: 16 amino acids. Germline loops: CDR1 MNHEY, CDR2 SMNVEV (reference sequence). Germline trimming cut 6 bases from V and 4 bases from J; bases unmatched to any gene: 12. This CDR3 is CASRVIAGEERETQYF. CDR3 sequence (DNA): TGTGCCAGCAGAGTGATAGCGGGAGAGGAGAGAGAGACCCAGTACTTC.

In DNA, the CDR3 is TGTGCCTGGAGTGTACGCGGGGGGCGTCAGCCCCAGCATTTT. Translating it yields CAWSVRGGRQPQHF. V usage is TRBV30 and J usage is TRBJ1-5, with TRBD1 as a possible D gene (6 bases). CDR3 size: 14 residues. The germline gives CDR1 GTSNPN, CDR2 SVGIG (reference sequence). V lost 0 bases to trimming and J lost 6 bases, with 12 bases between them.

The chain is built from TRBV18 and TRBJ2-2, with D perhaps TRBD2 (6 bases). V lost 1 base, J lost 2 bases, and 11 bases lay in between. The CDR3 runs 16 residues. CDR1 and CDR2 from the germline V gene are KGHSH and LQKENI. CDR3 amino acids: CASSPLSGLNTGELFF. CDR3 bases: TGTGCCAGCTCACCACTCTCCGGACTAAACACCGGGGAGCTGTTTTTT. Using reference TRBV18 and TRBJ2-2 for the parts outside the CDR3, the full variable domain is NAGVMQNPRHLVRRRGQEARLRCSPMKGHSHVYWYRQLPEEGLKFMVYLQKENIIDESGMPKERFSAEFPKEGPSILRIQQVVRGDSAAYFCASSPLSGLNTGELFFGEGSRLTVL.

This clonotype was counted ten times or more. V usage is TRBV6-1 and J usage is TRBJ2-3; unclear D gene. The CDR3 is 14 amino acids. Per the germline V gene, CDR1 is MNHNS and CDR2 is SASEGT. The germline V and J ends were trimmed by 8 bases and 4 bases, with 16 bases remaining between them. The DNA of the CDR3 is TGTGCCAGCGCGAGGACGGACCCTGCAGATACGCAGTATTTT. This codes for CASARTDPADTQYF.